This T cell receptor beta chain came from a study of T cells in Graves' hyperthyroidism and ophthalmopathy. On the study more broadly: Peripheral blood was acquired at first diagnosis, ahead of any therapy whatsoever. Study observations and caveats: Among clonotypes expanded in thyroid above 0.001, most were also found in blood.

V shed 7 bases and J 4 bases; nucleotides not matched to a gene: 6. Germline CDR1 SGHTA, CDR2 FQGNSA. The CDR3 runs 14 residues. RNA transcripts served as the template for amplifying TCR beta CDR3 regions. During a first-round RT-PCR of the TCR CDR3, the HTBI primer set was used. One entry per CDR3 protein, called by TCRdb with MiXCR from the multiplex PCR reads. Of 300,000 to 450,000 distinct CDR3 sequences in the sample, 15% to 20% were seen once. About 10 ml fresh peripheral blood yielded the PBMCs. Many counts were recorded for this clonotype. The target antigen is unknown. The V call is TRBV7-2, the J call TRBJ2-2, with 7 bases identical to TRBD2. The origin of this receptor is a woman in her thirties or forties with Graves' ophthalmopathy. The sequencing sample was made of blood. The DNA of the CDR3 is TGTGCCAGCAAGAGGGAGGGAGGCACCGGGGAGCTGTTTTTT. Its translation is CASKREGGTGELFF.